What follows is one T cell receptor (beta chain) and its context. The data were taken from a study of T cell changes during pregnancy in multiple sclerosis. V trimming: 5 bases; J trimming: 1 base; junction bases outside the gene matches: 8. This CDR3 comprises 16 residues. The V gene's germline CDR1 is PRHDT and CDR2 FYEKMQ (reference sequence). Assay used: immunoSEQ multiplex PCR; TCRdb lists only in-frame clones, some missing. The sample has tens of thousands of clones, more than 90% seen once. The clonotype comes from a female donor in good health, enrolled as a control in a pregnancy study. V gene TRBV13 combines with J gene TRBJ1-2; 9 bases fit TRBD1. The sample was peripheral blood, taken after pregnancy. The DNA of the CDR3 is TGTGCCAGCAGCCGACAGGGGGGGGCGCGTAACTATGGCTACACCTTC. It encodes CASSRQGGARNYGYTF.